This T cell receptor beta chain was identified in a study of T cell responses to AZD1222 COVID-19 vaccine. Whole-study results and caveats: Spike was spanned by vaccine-associated CD4 TCRs, which were dominant at 160-218 and 743-854. At baseline, just five to seven AZD1222 recipients tested seropositive. Breadth and depth of Spike-specific TCRs rose after two AZD1222 doses. Without day 14 samples, only post-peak T cell repertoires were studied.

Repertoires were generated with immunoSEQ multiplex PCR, while TCRdb's copy carries only in-frame clones and drops some. Found here are approximately 200,000 clones, approximately 87% of them singletons; the top ten hold 2.5% to 3%. As for this clone: Its matching antigen is unknown. Other DNA sequences in this sample translate to the same CDR3.

Germline V lookup: CDR1 SGDLS, CDR2 YYNGEE. V trimming: 2 bases; J trimming: 4 bases; junction bases outside the gene matches: 3. This CDR3 has 15 residues. The gene calls are TRBV9 and TRBJ2-7; 13 positions agree with TRBD2. The sample in question was peripheral blood, obtained on day 0 of MenACWY control vaccination. The sequence was obtained from an adult in good health. DNA of the CDR3: TGTGCCAGCAGCGTCGGACTAGCGGGGGAGTACGAGCAGTACTTC. As protein: CASSVGLAGEYEQYF.